This T cell receptor beta chain stems from a study of blood T cell repertoires in COVID-19. Study in general: The United States, Italy and Spain provided the acute and convalescent COVID-19 samples. T cells, B-cell-depleted T cells, or PBMCs supplied cDNA or gDNA.

J gave up 5 bases and V 8 bases, and 11 bases lay outside the gene matches. Looked up from germline, CDR1 is MGHDK and CDR2 is SYGVNS. The CDR3 totals 14 residues. Per the original data handling: Amplified reference gene primers provided the basis for estimating nucleated cell counts. Generated by immunoSEQ multiplex PCR, the TCRdb table keeps only in-frame clones and is missing some. D and trimming come from the DNA, and the V and J calls and clone size come from that table. The sample records 200,000 to 250,000 clones, 84% being singletons. The chain combines TRBV25-1 with TRBJ2-7; 8 bases map to TRBD1. Sequencing was carried out using peripheral blood. The origin of this receptor is a woman aged 55-70 years who had recovered from COVID-19. CDR3 in DNA: TGTGCCAGCGGTGGACAGGGTCTTTACGACGAGCAGTACTTC. Translated: CASGGQGLYDEQYF.